This T cell receptor beta chain was sequenced in a study of shared clonotypes between healthy human individuals. General study points: Expectations were that clonotype sharing among donors would be affected by sequencing depth.

A note on this clone: Its antigen is currently unknown.

The assay was immunoSEQ multiplex PCR, and TCRdb's table has in-frame clones only and misses some. The sample lists around 2,000,000 clones; 90% to 95% were seen once. CD45RO-negative cells were positively selected for CCR7, leaving out terminally differentiated effector memory CD45RA+ cells. The CDR3 length is 16 residues. From germline, CDR1 is SGDLS and CDR2 YYNGEE. The ends were cut back, 3 bases at V and 0 bases at J, with 16 bases in the middle. The chain recombines TRBV9 with TRBJ2-7; TRBD1 or TRBD2 may be the D gene (5 bases each). The clonotype originates from a man aged 18 to 35 in good health. Some clones in this sample may be carry-over from other donors' samples. The sequenced material came from naive CD8+ T cells from PBMCs. The CDR3 DNA reads as TGTGCCAGCAGCGCCAGTGGGACCCCGAGCTCCTACGAGCAGTACTTC. It translates to CASSASGTPSSYEQYF.